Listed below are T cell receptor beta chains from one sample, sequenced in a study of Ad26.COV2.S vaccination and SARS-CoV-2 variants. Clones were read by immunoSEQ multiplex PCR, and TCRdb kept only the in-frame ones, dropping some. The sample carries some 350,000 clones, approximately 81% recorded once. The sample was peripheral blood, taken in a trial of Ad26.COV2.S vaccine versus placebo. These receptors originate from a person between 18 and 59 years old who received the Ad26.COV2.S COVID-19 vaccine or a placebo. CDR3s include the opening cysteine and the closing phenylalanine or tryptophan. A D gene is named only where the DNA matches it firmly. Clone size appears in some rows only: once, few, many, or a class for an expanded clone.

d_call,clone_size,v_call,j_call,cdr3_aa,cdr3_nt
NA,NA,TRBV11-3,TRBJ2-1,CASSRDGLHNEQFF,TGTGCCAGCAGCCGGGACGGTCTACACAATGAGCAGTTCTTC
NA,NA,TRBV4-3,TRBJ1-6,CASSQDSGKFGSPLHF,TGCGCCAGCAGCCAAGACTCGGGCAAGTTTGGTTCACCCCTCCACTTT
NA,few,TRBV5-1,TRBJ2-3,CASSLGDPSTDTQYF,TGCGCCAGCAGCTTAGGGGACCCCAGCACAGATACGCAGTATTTT
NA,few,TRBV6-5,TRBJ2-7,CASSYDYGKSYEQYF,TGTGCCAGCAGTTATGACTATGGCAAATCCTACGAGCAGTACTTC
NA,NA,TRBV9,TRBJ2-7,CASSSSPIGYEQYF,TGTGCCAGCAGCTCCAGTCCGATCGGTTACGAGCAGTACTTC
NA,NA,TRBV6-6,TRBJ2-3,CASSYRQGRTDTQYF,TGTGCCAGCAGTTATAGGCAGGGACGCACAGATACGCAGTATTTT
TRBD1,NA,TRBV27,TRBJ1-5,CASSLGTGGNQPQHF,TGTGCCAGCAGTCTCGGGACAGGGGGGAATCAGCCCCAGCATTTT
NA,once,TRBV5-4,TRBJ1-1,CASSFYGGNTEAFF,TGTGCCAGCAGCTTTTACGGGGGAAACACTGAAGCTTTCTTT
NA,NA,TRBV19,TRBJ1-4,CASNRGRGLVSDYNEKLFF,TGTGCCAGTAATAGGGGCAGGGGATTGGTTTCGGACTACAATGAAAAACTGTTTTTT
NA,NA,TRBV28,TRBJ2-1,CASSPRQGTAYNEQFF,TGTGCCAGCAGTCCTCGGCAAGGAACGGCCTACAATGAGCAGTTCTTC
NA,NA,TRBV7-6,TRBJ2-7,CASSAGQYEQYF,TGTGCCAGCAGCGCTGGACAGTACGAGCAGTACTTC
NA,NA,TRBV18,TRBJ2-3,CASSPYIDSTDTQYF,TGTGCCAGCTCACCATATATCGACAGCACAGATACGCAGTATTTT
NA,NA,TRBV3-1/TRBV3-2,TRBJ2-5,CASSVRRARQETQYF,TGTGCCAGCAGCGTACGACGGGCGAGACAAGAGACCCAGTACTTC
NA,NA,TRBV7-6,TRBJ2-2,CASSLGPEGNTGELFF,TGTGCCAGCAGCTTAGGTCCGGAGGGAAACACCGGGGAGCTGTTTTTT
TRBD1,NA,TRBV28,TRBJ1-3,CASSLDRAGNTIYF,TGTGCCAGCAGTTTAGACAGGGCTGGAAACACCATATATTTT
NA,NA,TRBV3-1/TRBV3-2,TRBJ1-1,CASSPKLGQNTFF,TGTGCCAGCAGCCCCAAGCTAGGGCAGAATACTTTCTTT
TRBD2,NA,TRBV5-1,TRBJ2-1,CASRLAGGPKNNEQFF,TGCGCCAGCAGACTAGCGGGGGGGCCAAAAAACAATGAGCAGTTCTTC
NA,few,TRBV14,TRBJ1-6,CASSQDRQALPLHF,TGTGCCAGCAGCCAAGATCGGCAAGCCTTGCCCCTCCACTTT
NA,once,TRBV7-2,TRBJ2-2,CASSLAYTGELFF,TGTGCCAGCAGCTTAGCTTACACCGGGGAGCTGTTTTTT
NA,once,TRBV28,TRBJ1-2,CASTESLGYGYTF,TGTGCCAGCACCGAGTCCTTAGGCTATGGCTACACCTTC
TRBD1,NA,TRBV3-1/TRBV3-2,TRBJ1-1,CASSPRTGLNTEAFF,TGTGCCAGCAGCCCTCGGACAGGGTTGAACACTGAAGCTTTCTTT
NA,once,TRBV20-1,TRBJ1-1,CSASVGVMNTEAFF,TGCAGTGCTAGTGTCGGTGTAATGAACACTGAAGCTTTCTTT
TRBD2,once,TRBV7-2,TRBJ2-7,CASSPSGDPQYF,TGTGCCAGCAGCCCTAGCGGGGACCCCCAGTACTTC
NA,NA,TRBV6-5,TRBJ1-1,CASRTPGGTEAFF,TGTGCCAGCCGAACCCCCGGCGGGACTGAAGCTTTCTTT
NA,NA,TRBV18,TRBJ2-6,CASSLFTGNSGANVLTF,TGTGCCAGCTCACTATTTACAGGGAACTCTGGGGCCAACGTCCTGACTTTC
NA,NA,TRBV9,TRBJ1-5,CASSPVGWGNQPQHF,TGTGCCAGCAGCCCAGTGGGTTGGGGCAATCAGCCCCAGCATTTT
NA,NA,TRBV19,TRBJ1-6,CASSKDMSGVTYNSPLHF,TGTGCCAGTAGTAAAGATATGTCCGGGGTTACCTATAATTCACCCCTCCACTTT
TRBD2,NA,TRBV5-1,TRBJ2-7,CASSDGPSGSYEQYF,TGCGCCAGCAGCGATGGCCCTAGCGGGAGCTACGAGCAGTACTTC
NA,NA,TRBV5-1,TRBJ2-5,CASSWEETQYF,TGCGCCAGCAGCTGGGAGGAGACCCAGTACTTC
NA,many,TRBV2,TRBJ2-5,CASSEYAETQYF,TGTGCCAGCAGTGAGTACGCGGAGACCCAGTACTTC
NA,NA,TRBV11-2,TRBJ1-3,CASSLFAASSGNTIYF,TGTGCCAGCAGCTTATTCGCCGCGTCCTCTGGAAACACCATATATTTT
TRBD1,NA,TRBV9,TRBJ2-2,CASSVVDRGNTGELFF,TGTGCCAGCAGCGTAGTGGACAGGGGCAACACCGGGGAGCTGTTTTTT
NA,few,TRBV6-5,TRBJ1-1,CASSYGGQGGTEAFF,TGTGCCAGCAGTTACGGGGGGCAAGGCGGCACTGAAGCTTTCTTT
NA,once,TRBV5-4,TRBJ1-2,CASSSPTAPNYGYTF,TGTGCCAGCAGCTCCCCCACGGCCCCTAACTATGGCTACACCTTC
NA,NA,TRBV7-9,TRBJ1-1,CASSQQLTNTEAFF,TGTGCCAGCAGCCAACAGCTAACGAACACTGAAGCTTTCTTT
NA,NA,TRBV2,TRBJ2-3,CASKSDTQYF,TGTGCCAGCAAGTCAGATACGCAGTATTTT
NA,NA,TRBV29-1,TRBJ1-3,CSVATVSGNTIYF,TGCAGCGTTGCGACGGTCTCTGGAAACACCATATATTTT
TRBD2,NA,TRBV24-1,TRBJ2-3,CATSDSGLATTDTQYF,TGTGCCACCAGTGATTCGGGACTAGCAACCACAGATACGCAGTATTTT
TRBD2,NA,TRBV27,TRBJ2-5,CASSGAAGTPETQYF,TGTGCCAGCAGTGGGGCAGCGGGAACTCCAGAGACCCAGTACTTC
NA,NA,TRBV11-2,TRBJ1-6,CASRFPGRRNSPLHF,TGTGCCAGCAGATTCCCGGGACGGCGAAATTCACCCCTCCACTTT
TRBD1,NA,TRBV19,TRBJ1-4,CASPGTGGDYEKLFF,TGTGCCAGTCCCGGGACAGGGGGAGACTATGAAAAACTGTTTTTT
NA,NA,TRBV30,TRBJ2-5,CAWTGTTGRETQYF,TGTGCCTGGACCGGCACCACGGGGAGAGAGACCCAGTACTTC
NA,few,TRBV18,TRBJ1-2,CASSLPGHAAGYTF,TGTGCCAGCTCACTACCGGGACACGCCGCAGGCTACACCTTC